This T cell receptor beta chain is drawn from a study of Graves' ophthalmopathy and Graves' hyperthyroidism. PBMCs were density-gradient isolated from roughly 9.6 ml fresh blood. Study conclusions and caveats: Ophthalmopathy was separated from stable hyperthyroidism by a 13-signature model with over 85% sensitivity and over 70% specificity.

Amplified material comprised TCR beta CDR3 regions derived from RNA transcripts. RT-PCR with HTBI primers came first, then second-round multiplex PCR. TCRdb used MiXCR to reprocess the multiplex PCR reads, holding one entry per CDR3 protein. The table lists 660,000 or so distinct CDR3 sequences, roughly 39% of them singletons. About this clonotype: Its target is not known.

This CDR3 has 14 amino acids. V was trimmed by 5 bases and J by 3 bases, leaving 13 bases between them. The germline CDR1 and CDR2 sequences are ENHRY and SYGVKD. This clonotype originated in an adult man with Graves' ophthalmopathy. Sequencing input: peripheral blood. The chain has TRBV10-3 and TRBJ2-5; TRBD2 is a possible D gene (5 bases). CDR3 region: CAISTSYGKETQYF. The CDR3 nucleotides read TGTGCCATCAGTACCTCCTACGGGAAAGAGACCCAGTACTTC.